The 30 T cell receptor beta chains below come from one sample, sequenced in a study of shared clonotypes between healthy human individuals. Here immunoSEQ multiplex PCR was the method, and the copy in TCRdb shows in-frame clones only, minus some. The table has about 2.4 million clones, approximately 93% seen once; the top ten hold about 0.34%. The sample comprised naive CD4+ T cells from PBMCs. As for subset: CD45RA+ positively selected. The receptor set was obtained from a man between 18 and 29 years old in good health. Some clones in this sample may be carry-over from other donors' samples.

This chain joins TRBV10-3 and TRBJ2-1; 9 bases fit TRBD2. Germline CDR1 ENHRY, CDR2 SYGVKD. V shed 4 bases and J 8 bases; nucleotides not matched to a gene: 6. The CDR3 extends over 14 amino acids. The CDR3 here is CAISALAGRDEQFF. The CDR3, as DNA: TGTGCCATCAGTGCCCTAGCGGGACGGGATGAGCAGTTCTTC.

The chain combines TRBV7-9 with TRBJ2-7; 10 positions agree with TRBD1. The junction had 7 bases not matched to a gene; V was cut back by 8 bases and J by 0 bases. The CDR3 length is 15 residues. Per germline, CDR1 SEHNR and CDR2 FQNEAQ (reference sequence). CDR3: CASGTRTGGSYEQYF. The CDR3 DNA is TGTGCCAGCGGCACCCGGACAGGGGGCTCCTACGAGCAGTACTTC.

This sequence joins TRBV4-2 and TRBJ2-1, with D possibly being TRBD2 (6 bases). With 4 bases removed from V and 3 bases from J, the gap between germline ends came to 16 bases. The CDR3 is made up of 16 amino acids. The germline gives CDR1 LGHNA, CDR2 YNFKEQ. CDR3 in amino acids: CASSPGGPLHYNEQFF. The DNA of the CDR3 is TGTGCCAGCAGCCCCGGGGGTCCGCTTCACTACAATGAGCAGTTCTTC.

The genes are TRBV11-2 and TRBJ2-7; no reliable D call. V dropped 2 bases and J dropped 2 bases, with 10 bases sitting between them. The CDR3 has 14 amino acids. The germline gives CDR1 SGHAT, CDR2 FQNNGV. DNA of the CDR3: TGTGCCAGCAGCTTAAGGGCTGGGCCCTACGAGCAGTACTTC. Translated, it gives CASSLRAGPYEQYF.

This clone was picked up one time. The genes are TRBV29-1 and TRBJ2-3; TRBD1 aligns across 9 bases. The CDR3 totals 15 residues. From germline, CDR1 is SQVTM and CDR2 ANQGSEA. Trimming removed 1 base from V and 5 bases from J; junction bases left unmatched: 7. The CDR3, as DNA: TGCAGCGTTGAAGGTGGACAGGGGATCGGAGATACGCAGTATTTT. It codes for CSVEGGQGIGDTQYF.

The chain joins TRBV18 to TRBJ1-4, with D maybe TRBD1 (6 bases). The CDR3 runs 13 residues. The V end lost 3 bases, the J end lost 8 bases, and 10 bases lay between the germline ends. Germline loops: CDR1 KGHSH, CDR2 LQKENI. Here the CDR3 reads CASSPGQPEKLFF. The CDR3 DNA follows: TGTGCCAGCTCACCGGGACAACCCGAAAAACTGTTTTTT.

The CDR3 here is CASSSPTENKRTGELFF. For the CDR3, the DNA is TGTGCCAGCAGTTCCCCGACTGAGAACAAGAGGACCGGGGAGCTGTTTTTT. The chain combines TRBV27 with TRBJ2-2; D not resolved. The germline gives CDR1 MNHEY, CDR2 SMNVEV (reference sequence). V gave up 4 bases and J gave up 5 bases, with 20 bases separating them. The CDR3 has 17 residues.

This sequence joins TRBV18 and TRBJ1-6; possible D gene TRBD1, 6 bases. The germline CDR1 and CDR2 sequences are KGHSH and LQKENI. V lost 3 bases to trimming and J lost 15 bases, with 15 bases between them. The CDR3 runs to 13 residues. The CDR3 region is CASSPLTGLSLHF. In DNA, the CDR3 is TGTGCCAGCTCACCGCTTACAGGGCTTAGCCTCCACTTT.

The chain carries TRBV28 and TRBJ2-5; D not resolved. V was cut by 7 bases and J by 6 bases, with 9 bases left in between. Germline V gene data show CDR1 as MDHEN and CDR2 as SYDVKM. The CDR3 length is 11 residues. Written as DNA, the CDR3 is TGTGCCAGCACAGGAGAACAGACCCAGTACTTC. Translated, it gives CASTGEQTQYF.

J is TRBJ2-2 and V is TRBV25-1; 10 nucleotides line up with TRBD1. V shed 4 bases and J 0 bases; nucleotides not matched to a gene: 2. From germline, CDR1 is MGHDK and CDR2 SYGVNS. The CDR3 runs to 16 residues. Here the CDR3 DNA reads TGTGCCAGCAGTGGGGACAGGGGATCGAACACCGGGGAGCTGTTTTTT. Protein product: CASSGDRGSNTGELFF.

A remark on this clone: Other DNA sequences in the sample encode the same CDR3. V gene TRBV18 combines with J gene TRBJ1-1; D may be TRBD1 (6 bases). The CDR3 spans 15 residues. Trimming removed 3 bases at V and 0 bases at J, with 11 bases between. CDR1 and CDR2 (germline): KGHSH, LQKENI. CDR3 nucleotides: TGTGCCAGCTCACCCCCAGGACAGTTGAACACTGAAGCTTTCTTT. Protein product: CASSPPGQLNTEAFF.

This clone has a handful of counts. The chain couples TRBV30 to TRBJ1-1; D gene ambiguous. Germline V gene sequence: CDR1 GTSNPN, CDR2 SVGIG (reference sequence). Trimming took 4 bases from V and 8 from J, leaving 11 bases between them. There are 11 residues in the CDR3. CDR3 residues: CAWTRTEEAFF. CDR3 nucleotides: TGTGCCTGGACAAGGACGGAAGAAGCTTTCTTT. Full variable domain (rest looked up from reference TRBV30 and TRBJ1-1): SQTIHQWPATLVQPVGSPLSLECTVEGTSNPNLYWYRQAAGRGLQLLFYSVGIGQISSEVPQNLSASRPQDRQFILSSKKLLLSDSGFYLCAWTRTEEAFFGQGTRLTVV.

This clone was seen a handful of times. The gene calls are TRBV30 and TRBJ1-1; D is ambiguous. This CDR3 contains 13 residues. Between the trimmed V and J ends, which lost 0 bases and 4 bases, there was a span of 9 bases. The germline CDR1 and CDR2 sequences are GTSNPN and SVGIG (reference sequence). CDR3 DNA sequence: TGTGCCTGGAGTGTACTGGGGATCACTGAAGCTTTCTTT. This sequence encodes CAWSVLGITEAFF.

The chain recombines TRBV29-1 with TRBJ2-3; 12 bases agree with TRBD1. The length of the CDR3 is 14 residues. Per germline, CDR1 SQVTM and CDR2 ANQGSEA. Losses at the gene ends were 7 bases for V and 4 bases for J; bases not matched to a gene: 6. The CDR3 sequence: CSGGGQGASDTQYF. The CDR3 DNA follows: TGCAGCGGCGGGGGACAGGGGGCGTCAGATACGCAGTATTTT.

The gene calls are TRBV5-5 and TRBJ1-5; D is unresolved. Germline V CDR1 and CDR2: SGHKS, YYEKEE (reference sequence). The CDR3 sequence is 15 residues long. Trimming cost V 0 bases and J 4 bases, with 11 bases left between them. The CDR3 spells CASSLAGLRNQPQHF. The CDR3 DNA follows: TGTGCCAGCAGCTTGGCCGGTCTCCGAAATCAGCCCCAGCATTTT.

The chain couples TRBV2 to TRBJ2-5, with a weak D call TRBD1 (5 bases). With 2 bases removed from V and 5 bases from J, the gap between germline ends came to 9 bases. Germline loops: CDR1 SNHLY, CDR2 FYNNEI. The CDR3 runs 13 residues. The CDR3: CASSEYGAETQYF. CDR3 nucleotide sequence: TGTGCCAGCAGTGAATATGGGGCGGAGACCCAGTACTTC.

CDR3 in DNA: TGTGCCAGCACCGAAAGGACAGCGAACACTGAAGCTTTCTTT. Encoded protein: CASTERTANTEAFF. V gene TRBV2 combines with J gene TRBJ1-1, with D tentatively TRBD1 (6 bases). This CDR3 region has 14 residues. Germline CDR1 is SNHLY and CDR2 is FYNNEI. Trimming removed 7 bases at V and 1 base at J, with 13 bases between.

The gene calls are TRBV2 and TRBJ1-5, with 9 bases aligning to TRBD1. V lost 6 bases and J lost 3; bases outside the gene matches: 6. Germline loops: CDR1 SNHLY, CDR2 FYNNEI. The CDR3 is 15 amino acids. Here the CDR3 DNA reads TGTGCCAGCAGGGAAAGGACAGGGGCCAATCAGCCCCAGCATTTT. It yields the protein CASRERTGANQPQHF.

The chain employs TRBV2 and TRBJ2-7, with 9 bases aligning to TRBD1. This CDR3 spans 13 amino acids. The V gene end was trimmed by 8 bases and the J gene end by 0 bases; junction bases not matched to a gene: 2. CDR1 and CDR2 (germline): SNHLY, FYNNEI. CDR3 bases: TGTGCCAGCGAGACAGGGGGCTCCTACGAGCAGTACTTC. This sequence encodes CASETGGSYEQYF.

The chain has TRBV6-5 and TRBJ2-2; 9 bases match TRBD1. Germline V gene sequence: CDR1 MNHEY, CDR2 SVGAGI. CDR3 length: 14 amino acids. With V trimmed by 6 bases and J by 4 bases, 3 bases remained unmatched. This chain's CDR3 is CASRVQGATGELFF. The CDR3 nucleotides read TGTGCCAGCAGGGTACAGGGGGCCACCGGGGAGCTGTTTTTT.

This chain joins TRBV28 and TRBJ2-1; a weak D match, TRBD2 (6 bases). CDR1 is MDHEN and CDR2 is SYDVKM in the germline V gene. V gave up 5 bases and J gave up 6 bases, with 14 bases separating them. The CDR3 sequence is 14 residues long. In DNA, the CDR3 is TGTGCCAGCAGTCCCCAGCGGGTATTCAATGAGCAGTTCTTC. Translating gives CASSPQRVFNEQFF.

The chain is built from TRBV5-1 and TRBJ2-7, with D possibly TRBD1 on 6 matching bases. Germline CDR1 reads SGHRS; CDR2 reads YFSETQ. This CDR3 has 15 amino acids. V lost 0 bases and J 2 bases, leaving 12 bases between the germline ends. The CDR3 coding sequence is TGCGCCAGCAGCTTGGGGGCAGGGGCCGCCTACGAGCAGTACTTC. It codes for CASSLGAGAAYEQYF.

In regard to this clone: The same CDR3 arises from other DNA sequences in this sample as well. The genes are TRBV7-2 and TRBJ2-5; D not resolved. CDR1 and CDR2 (germline): SGHTA, FQGNSA. The CDR3 consists of 12 residues. Trimming removed 4 bases from V and 5 bases from J, with 8 bases in between. The CDR3 here is CASSSTLETQYF. The CDR3 nucleotides are TGTGCCAGCAGCTCCACGTTGGAGACCCAGTACTTC.

The chain joins TRBV25-1 to TRBJ2-2; 8 bases are shared with TRBD1. CDR1 and CDR2 (germline): MGHDK, SYGVNS. There are 15 residues in the CDR3. V was pared by 6 bases and J by 4 bases, with 7 bases of the junction left unmatched. The CDR3 coding sequence is TGTGCCAGCAGAGAGCAGGGGGCCGGCACCGGGGAGCTGTTTTTT. As protein: CASREQGAGTGELFF.

The rearrangement joins TRBV6-6 to TRBJ2-1; D unclear. CDR3 size: 12 residues. The ends were cut back, 6 bases at V and 8 bases at J, with 11 bases in the middle. Looked up from germline, CDR1 is MNHNY and CDR2 is SVGAGI (reference sequence). The CDR3 loop is CASRMRFDEQFF. The CDR3 DNA is TGTGCCAGCAGGATGAGATTCGATGAGCAGTTCTTC.

This rearrangement joins TRBV7-9 to TRBJ1-2, with D possibly matching TRBD1 (5 bases). Trimming stripped 5 bases from V and 6 bases from J, with 10 bases between. CDR3 length equals 12 residues. Germline CDR1 SEHNR, CDR2 FQNEAQ (reference sequence). The chain's CDR3 is CASSPEGDGYTF. The CDR3 DNA sequence: TGTGCCAGCAGCCCGGAAGGGGATGGCTACACCTTC.

The CDR3 DNA reads as TGTGCCAGCAGCGTAGGTGCCCTAGGCCTAGGGACTTACAATGAGCAGTTCTTC. Translating gives CASSVGALGLGTYNEQFF. The chain employs TRBV9 and TRBJ2-1; D might be TRBD2 (6 bases). From germline, CDR1 is SGDLS and CDR2 YYNGEE. CDR3 length: 18 residues. With 0 bases removed from V and 4 bases from J, the gap between germline ends came to 20 bases.

The chain couples TRBV30 to TRBJ2-7; D possibly corresponds to TRBD1 (8 bases). The length of the CDR3 is 16 residues. Germline CDR1 and CDR2: GTSNPN and SVGIG (reference sequence). V was cut by 2 bases and J by 1 base, with 18 bases left in between. CDR3 protein: CAWSPYRGGPSYEQYF. The CDR3 coding sequence is TGTGCCTGGAGTCCGTACAGGGGGGGACCTTCCTACGAGCAGTACTTC.

The chain couples TRBV11-2 to TRBJ2-7; maybe TRBD2 (6 bases). This CDR3 comprises 13 residues. Germline V lookup: CDR1 SGHAT, CDR2 FQNNGV. Trimming left V 7 bases short and J 6 bases short, with 16 bases between. The CDR3, as DNA: TGTGCCAGCAACCTAATGTGGGACTCCGAGCAGTACTTC. Its protein product is CASNLMWDSEQYF.

The chain employs TRBV29-1 and TRBJ2-7; D perhaps matches TRBD2 (5 bases). The germline CDR1 and CDR2 sequences are SQVTM and ANQGSEA. Trimming shortened V by 7 bases and J by 2 bases, and 12 bases separated the two germline ends. The CDR3 extends over 12 amino acids. In nucleotides, the CDR3 is TGCAGCGGTGTAGCGCCAACCTACGAGCAGTACTTC. It yields the protein CSGVAPTYEQYF.